This passage covers 25 T cell receptor beta chains from one sample sequenced in a study of molecular identifiers for immune sequencing clone quantification. TCRdb re-called the PCR reads through MiXCR, storing one row per CDR3 protein. The sample lists about 640,000 distinct CDR3 sequences, just under 20% occurring once. The sequenced material came from naive CD8+ T cells from blood, with Jurkat cell RNA spiked in. Subset reported: FACS-sorted CD8+CD4-CCR7+CD45RA+ naive T cells. These receptors were obtained from a human donor in good health. Some libraries in this study had Jurkat cell RNA spiked in.

The gene calls are TRBV13 and TRBJ1-1; D gene unclear. Germline V gene sequence: CDR1 PRHDT, CDR2 FYEKMQ (reference sequence). The CDR3 spans 13 residues. V was pared by 5 bases and J by 4 bases, with 11 bases between. CDR3 residues: CASSRDRATEAFF. CDR3 sequence (DNA): TGTGCCAGCAGCCGCGACCGCGCCACTGAAGCTTTCTTT. The whole variable domain, filled in from reference TRBV13 and TRBJ1-1, reads AAGVIQSPRHLIKEKRETATLKCYPIPRHDTVYWYQQGPGQDPQFLISFYEKMQSDKGSIPDRFSAQQFSDYHSELNMSSLELGDSALYFCASSRDRATEAFFGQGTRLTVV.

Concerning this clonotype itself: Just one base apart from a much larger clone, this may be a read error. The chain employs TRBV28 and TRBJ1-2, with TRBD1 identical over 8 bases. Germline CDR1 MDHEN, CDR2 SYDVKM. The CDR3 has 15 amino acids. Here the CDR3 reads CASSLRSGGLYGYAF. In DNA, the CDR3 is TGTGCCAGCAGTTTACGGTCAGGGGGCCTCTATGGCTACGCCTTC.

This clonotype has a count of ten or more. The chain is built from TRBV7-9 and TRBJ1-1; 10 bases line up with TRBD1. The CDR3 is made up of 14 amino acids. Germline lookup yields CDR1 SEHNR and CDR2 FQNEAQ (reference sequence). The junction had 11 bases not matched to a gene; V was cut back by 5 bases and J by 11 bases. CDR3 sequence (DNA): TGTGCCAGCAGCCCGACAGGGGGCGAGCGATGGGCTTTCTTT. Its protein product is CASSPTGGERWAFF.

Note on this clonotype: This clone may be a read error of a much larger clone one base away. This chain connects TRBV20-1 to TRBJ2-7; 7 bases map to TRBD1. The length of the CDR3 is 15 residues. Germline V CDR1 and CDR2: DFQATT, SNEGSKA (reference sequence). CDR3 nucleotide sequence: TGCAGTGCTAGAGATCAGGGGACAGCCACCTACGTGCAGTACTTC. It encodes CSARDQGTATYVQYF.

This clonotype was counted many times. The chain is built from TRBV19 and TRBJ2-3, with 11 bases aligning to TRBD2. The CDR3 consists of 15 residues. Germline V CDR1 and CDR2: LNHDA, SQIVND (reference sequence). J gave up 6 bases and V 7 bases, and 9 bases lay outside the gene matches. The DNA for the CDR3 is TGTGCCAGTACCCCAATAGCGGGAGGGTCTGATACGCAGTATTTT. It specifies CASTPIAGGSDTQYF.

The CDR3 loop is CASSLSFGTGELFF. DNA of the CDR3: TGTGCCAGCAGTTTGAGTTTCGGGACCGGGGAGCTGTTTTTT. The J gene is TRBJ2-2, the V gene TRBV27; D unclear. The CDR3 contains 14 residues. V lost 3 bases, J lost 5 bases, and 10 bases lay in between. The germline gives CDR1 MNHEY, CDR2 SMNVEV (reference sequence).

This clonotype was picked up a small number of times. The chain joins TRBV20-1 to TRBJ1-3; D gene uncertain. Germline V gene data show CDR1 as DFQATT and CDR2 as SNEGSKA (reference sequence). CDR3 size: 14 residues. Deletions cut 1 base from V and 1 base from J, with 8 bases between. CDR3 residues: CSARAPGSGNTIYF. In nucleotides, the CDR3 is TGCAGTGCTAGAGCCCCGGGGTCTGGAAACACCATATATTTT.

This clonotype was detected many times. The rearrangement joins TRBV4-1 to TRBJ1-1, with D uncertain. Germline V CDR1 and CDR2: MGHRA, YSYEKL. The CDR3 is 15 amino acids. Trimming cost V 1 base and J 4 bases, with 13 bases left between them. The CDR3 DNA reads as TGCGCCAGCAGCCAAGTCAGCGCCCCGGGCACTGAAGCTTTCTTT. The encoded protein is CASSQVSAPGTEAFF.

This clonotype was seen more than once but under ten times. The junction departs from germline at one end; a sequencing error may be responsible. Here the CDR3 reads CASSQLSGGPNYNERFF. CDR3 coding DNA: TGCGCCAGCAGCCAATTGAGCGGGGGCCCCAACTACAATGAGCGGTTCTTC. This chain joins TRBV4-1 and TRBJ2-1; TRBD2 matches 8 bases. Germline values: CDR1 MGHRA, CDR2 YSYEKL. This CDR3 has 17 residues.

In the case of this clonotype: It is likely a read error, because the conserved phenylalanine at the end of the CDR3 is missing. No DNA is shown, since the ends of the CDR3 on it are uncertain; the CDR3 is the one TCRdb lists. The chain combines TRBV25-1 with TRBJ1-1; TRBD1 is the table's D call and was not checked against the DNA. 16 amino acids form the CDR3, both terminal residues included. CDR1 and CDR2 (germline): MGHDK, SYGVNS. The CDR3 region is CASHSGPGQLNTEALY.

Turning to this clonotype: A much larger clone differs by one base, so this may be a read error. This likely comes from a read error, as the CDR3 has no conserved phenylalanine or tryptophan at its end. The rearrangement joins TRBV14 to TRBJ2-1, with TRBD2 matching over 7 bases. The ends lost 3 bases at V and 2 bases at J; junction bases unmatched: 7. Germline CDR1 SGHDN, CDR2 FVKESK. CDR3 length: 16 residues. This CDR3 is CASSQRLGGAYNEQFS. As DNA, the CDR3 is TGTGCCAGCAGCCAGAGGTTGGGGGGGGCCTACAATGAGCAGTTCTCC.

The rearrangement uses TRBV19 and TRBJ1-5; 10 bases map to TRBD1. Germline V gene sequence: CDR1 LNHDA, CDR2 SQIVND (reference sequence). The CDR3 is 16 residues long. Trimming removed 3 bases from V and 3 bases from J; junction bases left unmatched: 5. The CDR3 reads CASSIGDRGTNQPQHF. DNA of the CDR3: TGTGCCAGTAGTATCGGGGACAGGGGAACCAATCAGCCCCAGCATTTT.

This clonotype was seen many times. V is TRBV7-9 and J is TRBJ1-1, with TRBD1 matching over 7 bases. CDR1 is SEHNR, CDR2 FQNEAQ, per germline (reference sequence). Trimming removed 5 bases from V and 10 bases from J; junction bases left unmatched: 16. This CDR3 has 15 residues. CDR3 bases: TGTGCCAGCAGCCGAAGGGCTACAGGGGACCACGCAGCTTTCTTT. Its translation is CASSRRATGDHAAFF.

This clonotype was seen at least ten times. The V and J genes are TRBV6-5 and TRBJ2-1; D may be TRBD1 (6 bases). The CDR3 is 13 residues long. Trimming pared 3 bases from V and 8 bases from J, leaving 11 bases between. Germline V gene lookup returns CDR1 MNHEY and CDR2 SVGAGI. CDR3 amino acids: CASSYGGWDEQFF. Here the CDR3 DNA reads TGTGCCAGCAGTTATGGGGGCTGGGATGAGCAGTTCTTC.

On this clonotype itself: With a much larger clone just one base away, this may be a read error. The genes are TRBV7-9 and TRBJ1-1; tentative D call: TRBD1 (6 bases). The CDR3 runs 14 residues. Germline V gene data show CDR1 as SEHNR and CDR2 as FQNEAQ (reference sequence). Trimming removed 1 base at V and 5 bases at J, with 11 bases between. DNA for the CDR3: TGTGCCAGCAGCTTAGAAGGGGGGAGGACTGAAGCTTTCTTT. Translated: CASSLEGGRTEAFF. Full variable domain (missing parts from reference TRBV7-9 and TRBJ1-1): DTGVSQNPRHKITKRGQNVTFRCDPISEHNRLYWYRQTLGQGPEFLTYFQNEAQLEKSRLLSDRFSAERPKGSFSTLEIQRTEQGDSAMYLCASSLEGGRTEAFFGQGTRLTVV.

The rearrangement links TRBV12-3 or TRBV12-4 to TRBJ2-2, with 7 bases matching TRBD2. Trimming took 5 bases from V and 7 from J; bases not matched to a gene: 4. The length of the CDR3 is 13 residues. CDR3 region: CASSPLAIGELFF. The CDR3 nucleotides read TGTGCCAGCAGTCCACTAGCGATCGGGGAGCTGTTTTTT.

J is TRBJ2-7 and V is TRBV11-2; 9 positions agree with TRBD1. The J segment lost 6 bases and the V segment lost 3 bases, leaving 6 bases of the junction unmatched. This CDR3 has 14 amino acids. Germline CDR1 is SGHAT and CDR2 is FQNNGV. CDR3 sequence reads: CASSFGDRAFEQYF. The CDR3 DNA is TGTGCCAGCAGCTTTGGGGACAGGGCGTTCGAGCAGTACTTC.

This clonotype was observed a handful of times. CDR3 DNA: TGCAGCGCAAGACTAGCGGGAGTTGTCTACGAGCAGTACTTC. This translates into CSARLAGVVYEQYF. The J gene is TRBJ2-7, the V gene TRBV29-1; 12 bases align to TRBD2. The CDR3 extends over 14 amino acids. The germline CDR1 and CDR2 sequences are SQVTM and ANQGSEA. V shed 7 bases, J shed 3 bases, and the junction held 7 bases outside the gene matches.

The chain employs TRBV19 and TRBJ1-5; D possibly corresponds to TRBD1 (6 bases). The germline CDR1 and CDR2 sequences are LNHDA and SQIVND (reference sequence). The CDR3 is 15 residues long. V was trimmed by 3 bases and J by 2 bases, leaving 11 bases between them. The CDR3 here is CASSMSGAGNQPQHF. The CDR3, as DNA: TGTGCCAGTAGTATGTCGGGGGCCGGCAATCAGCCCCAGCATTTT.

Ten or more counts support this clonotype. The J gene is TRBJ1-1, the V gene TRBV5-6; D uncertain. The CDR3 spans 14 residues. The germline CDR1 and CDR2 sequences are SGHDT and YYEEEE. Between the trimmed V and J ends, which lost 1 base and 1 base, there was a span of 8 bases. CDR3 in DNA: TGTGCCAGCAGCTTGTTGTACGGGAACACTGAAGCTTTCTTT. As protein: CASSLLYGNTEAFF. The full variable domain, completed using reference TRBV5-6 and TRBJ1-1, is DAGVTQSPTHLIKTRGQQVTLRCSPKSGHDTVSWYQQALGQGPQFIFQYYEEEERQRGNFPDRFSGHQFPNYSSELNVNALLLGDSALYLCASSLLYGNTEAFFGQGTRLTVV.

This clonotype was detected a few times. The chain links TRBV12-3 or TRBV12-4 to TRBJ1-2; 8 positions match TRBD1. J was trimmed by 6 bases and V by 10 bases; bases with no gene match: 13. This CDR3 has 14 amino acids. CDR3 DNA: TGTGCCACAGGGCCGGGACAGGACTTTCATGGCTACACCTTC. Translating it yields CATGPGQDFHGYTF.

This clonotype was detected ten times or more. The chain is built from TRBV29-1 and TRBJ2-3; D remains unclear. Looked up from germline, CDR1 is SQVTM and CDR2 is ANQGSEA. There are 10 residues in the CDR3. The V and J ends lost 4 bases and 4 bases respectively, with 3 bases between them. This CDR3 reads CSVGADTQYF. The CDR3 DNA sequence: TGCAGCGTTGGGGCAGATACGCAGTATTTT.

Many counts were recorded for this clonotype. The chain combines TRBV12-3 or TRBV12-4 with TRBJ1-3, with 7 bases aligning to TRBD1. V trimming: 4 bases; J trimming: 6 bases; junction bases outside the gene matches: 9. This CDR3 has 15 amino acids. CDR3: CASSSRNRGENTIYF. As DNA, the CDR3 is TGTGCCAGCAGTTCACGTAACAGGGGCGAAAACACCATATATTTT.

This clonotype has a count of ten or more. The V and J genes are TRBV20-1 and TRBJ1-2; 11 nucleotides match TRBD1. Germline V CDR1 and CDR2: DFQATT, SNEGSKA (reference sequence). V was clipped by 6 bases and J by 4 bases; unmatched bases: 10. The CDR3 has 15 residues. The CDR3 bases are TGCAGTGCCGGACCGGGACAGGGGGACGTCTATGGCTACACCTTC. Translation gives CSAGPGQGDVYGYTF.

This clonotype occurred many times. V is TRBV12-3 or TRBV12-4 and J is TRBJ2-5; D gene uncertain. CDR3 length: 13 amino acids. With 4 bases removed from V and 5 bases from J, the gap between germline ends came to 11 bases. The CDR3 bases are TGTGCCAGCAGTTCCCTGAGCAAGGAGACCCAGTACTTC. It encodes CASSSLSKETQYF.